The clone carrying this T cell receptor (beta chain) was counted only a few times. No antigen is known for it. At one of its ends the junction is not consistent with the germline gene, which may arise from a read error. This sample is part of a study of blood T cells in healthy people across ages. Study background: Template switching retrieved approximately one barcoded beta molecule for each two T cells. Study results and limitations: TCR beta diversity, measured per million T cells, fell in a roughly linear way with age.

The second PCR ran roughly 6 to 11 cycles with a sample-barcoded 5' primer and J-beta primers. TCRdb fed the 5' RACE reads into MiXCR, producing one record per CDR3 protein. Of under 2,000,000 distinct CDR3 sequences listed, approximately 50% are singletons. This receptor was obtained from a middle-aged woman in good health. Material: blood.

The CDR3, as DNA: TGTGCCAGCAACTTAGCTGGCGGTTACGAGCAGTACTTC. It encodes CASNLAGGYEQYF. V is TRBV7-2 and J is TRBJ2-7; D uncertain. The CDR3 is 13 residues long. Per the germline V gene, CDR1 is SGHTA and CDR2 is FQGNSA. Full variable domain (outside the CDR3, taken from reference TRBV7-2 and TRBJ2-7): GAGVSQSPSNKVTEKGKDVELRCDPISGHTALYWYRQSLGQGLEFLIYFQGNSAPDKSGLPSDRFSAERTGGSVSTLTIQRTQQEDSAVYLCASNLAGGYEQYFGPGTRLTVT.